This T cell receptor beta chain came from a study of CD4 T cells in relation to SARS-CoV-2 and coronaviruses (dated by TCRdb to the early 2020s). For the wider study: In the ViraFEST assay, PBMCs were grown with antigen for nine to eleven days, and TCR beta CDR3s were then sequenced to identify antigen-specific clonal expansions. The Adaptive Biotechnologies TCR-sequencing kit was used for samples from a few pre-COVID donors and for the naive versus memory experiments, whereas the other data were Illumina-based. At the level of individual TCR clonotypes, the study evaluated whether memory CD4+ T cells crossreact between the spike proteins of SARS-CoV-2 and those of common cold coronaviruses. The negative reference condition was either a culture with an HIV-1 Nef peptide pool or a culture with no peptide. HLA restriction was mapped for shared crossreactive spike epitopes using patient-derived lymphoblastoid cell lines. A different, Illumina-based TCR-beta assay was used to sequence expansion assays from other donors in the study. What the study reported, not specific to this receptor: Roughly 64% of donors had memory CD4+ clonotypes that crossrecognized SARS-CoV-2 and at least one common cold coronavirus spike. Because the crossreactivity analysis focused on spike protein, crossreactivity against other viral proteins was not assessed. Significantly weaker SARS-CoV-2-driven expansion was shown by crossreactive clones than by monoreactive clones, consistent with antigenic imprinting. The study was limited by small numbers of patients and tested TCRs. Because no donor provided both pre-pandemic and post-infection samples, tracing the source of pre-existing responses was limited.

CD4+ T cells from unexposed donors were collected before the COVID-19 pandemic (2011-2018). After around eleven days of culture, CD4+ T cells were isolated with the EasySep CD4+ T cell isolation kit. As cell numbers permitted, CD4+ T cells from unexposed donors were tested for reactivity to SARS-CoV-2 S and N and to four common cold coronavirus spike pools. Each well received two million PBMCs, cultured in IMDM supplemented with 5% human AB serum and around 9 IU/ml IL-2. Half of the culture medium was replaced with fresh IL-2-containing medium on days 3 and 7. In general, triplicate replicate wells were used for every peptide culture condition. The leukapheresis product used for the unexposed donors was purchased from a commercial source. Ficoll-Paque PLUS gradient centrifugation was used to isolate PBMCs from leukapheresis product or whole blood. PBMCs were either used fresh in the expansion assay or cryopreserved at -140 degrees C. The QIAamp Micro DNA Kit was used to extract genomic DNA from the CD4+ T cells.

CDR1 and CDR2 are read off the germline V gene (reference sequence) as LNHNV and YYDKDF. The trim is 6 bases for V and 5 bases for J, with a gap of 13 bases between the germline ends. The CDR3 contains 13 residues, cysteine and phenylalanine counted. CDR3 DNA only is kept here, 39 bases in frame from base 1. Libraries were constructed by the immunoSEQ multiplex PCR assay. As for the authors' bioinformatics: During preprocessing, nonproductive sequences were removed, along with CDR3s that did not begin with C, did not end with F or W, or were shorter than 7 amino acids. Antigen-specific clonotypes were called with the MANAFEST web app on the basis of expansion relative to the reference and to other culture wells. A clone was considered positive if significant expansion relative to the reference culture was observed in 2 of 3 replicate wells at an FDR below 0.05. To be called positive, a clone also had to show significant expansion compared with every other tandem well and an odds ratio greater than 5. After three terminal residues were trimmed from each end, CDR3 homology was quantified as pairwise Levenshtein distance using the stringdist R package. The table comes from immuneACCESS by way of TCRdb, which keeps in-frame sequences with V and J called. Part of the clones is missing from these tables; in studies checked, under half for an unresolved V gene and the rest for unknown reasons. That table is the source of V, J and clone size, and D and trimming were worked out from the DNA. In all, the sample holds under 15,000 clones, and 69% of those were seen once. The ten largest clonotypes hold over 6.5% of the sample.

Remarks on this clone: Its cognate antigen has yet to be identified. Base quality data are lacking; no much larger clone is found one base away.

This receptor was taken from a human donor in good health. This chain is built from TRBV15 and TRBJ2-5; a weak D assignment points to TRBD2 (5 bases agree). The specimen sequenced was CD4+ T cells from PBMCs, cultured in vitro. CDR3 loop: CATRRGSGETQYF. Read as DNA, the sequence is TGTGCCACCAGGCGCGGGTCCGGGGAGACCCAGTACTTC.